This T cell receptor (beta chain) stems from a study of early T cells in non-severe SARS-CoV-2 infection. Germline CDR1 LGHDT, CDR2 YNNKEL (reference sequence). Unmatched junction bases numbered 5, after V lost 4 bases and J lost 2 bases. This CDR3 is built from 16 residues. The TCR library protocol attached unique molecular identifiers to the individual cDNA molecules. TCRdb ran MiXCR on the 5' RACE reads and lists one entry per CDR3 protein. The sample lists around 60,000 distinct CDR3 sequences, roughly a tenth occurring once. This clonotype has a count of ten or more. The V and J genes are TRBV3-1 and TRBJ2-3; 11 nucleotides agree with TRBD2. Sequenced sample: whole blood. The TCR sequence derives from an adult who was a healthcare worker with PCR-confirmed SARS-CoV-2 infection or an uninfected control (not recorded which). In DNA, the CDR3 is TGTGCCAGCAGCCTTCGGACTAGCGGGTACACAGATACGCAGTATTTT. Protein sequence: CASSLRTSGYTDTQYF.